Below are 5 T cell receptor beta chains sequenced from a single sample in a study of radiotherapy plus CTLA-4 blockade in lung cancer. Assay: immunoSEQ multiplex PCR; the TCRdb copy retains only in-frame clones and omits some. The sample consists of about 98,000 clones, around 90% of them appearing once. Sequences were derived from peripheral blood, sampled from a patient treated with radiotherapy plus ipilimumab. The receptors here all came from a human donor with non-small cell lung cancer that progressed on radiotherapy plus ipilimumab.

The CDR3 DNA reads TGTGCCAATTCGCGGAAAATGAACACTGAAGCTTTCTTT. Translating gives CANSRKMNTEAFF. The gene calls are TRBV5-8 and TRBJ1-1, with D unclear. This CDR3 is built from 13 residues. Trimming shortened V by 9 bases and J by 0 bases, and 12 bases separated the two germline ends. CDR1 is SGHTS and CDR2 is YDEGEE in the germline V gene.

The CDR3 DNA reads as TGTGCCAGCAGCAAACAGAGAAGCGGTACGAGAGGAACAGATACGCAGTATTTT. This codes for CASSKQRSGTRGTDTQYF. The chain has TRBV11-2 and TRBJ2-3; weak D call: TRBD2 (5 bases). The CDR3 is 18 amino acids. With 5 bases removed from V and 3 bases from J, the gap between germline ends came to 24 bases. CDR1 and CDR2 from the germline V gene are SGHAT and FQNNGV.

The chain combines TRBV2 with TRBJ2-7; 11 bases fit TRBD1. With V trimmed by 7 bases and J by 6 bases, 8 bases remained unmatched. This CDR3 spans 14 amino acids. Germline CDR1 and CDR2: SNHLY and FYNNEI. The CDR3 DNA sequence: TGTGCCAGCACTGGACAGGGGGCGCAGAGCGAGCAGTACTTC. Residues: CASTGQGAQSEQYF.

V gene TRBV2 combines with J gene TRBJ2-1, with 7 bases matching TRBD2. Germline CDR1 and CDR2: SNHLY and FYNNEI. The trim removed 1 base at V and 11 bases at J, leaving 2 bases unmatched. The CDR3 runs to 12 residues. CDR3 residues: CASSEVGLQQFF. CDR3 sequence (DNA): TGTGCCAGCAGTGAAGTGGGACTACAGCAGTTCTTC.

A few counts support this clone. This chain links TRBV6-6 with TRBJ1-5; tentative D call: TRBD1 (5 bases). Trimming shortened V by 5 bases and J by 3 bases, and 11 bases separated the two germline ends. This CDR3 comprises 14 residues. Germline assignment: CDR1 MNHNY and CDR2 SVGAGI (reference sequence). The CDR3 is CASSPSGPNQPQHF. CDR3 nucleotide sequence: TGTGCCAGCAGTCCTTCAGGGCCCAATCAGCCCCAGCATTTT.